The 24 T cell receptor beta chains in this list originate from one sample, sequenced in a study of vaccination and CD4 T cells after COVID-19. Described treatment: 10-day PBMC culture with coronavirus spike peptide pools or control peptides (ViraFEST assay). Gathering of the CD4+ T cells, from the unexposed donor, took place before the COVID-19 pandemic (2011-2018). These receptors' targets are unknown. Cultured CD4+ T-cell DNA underwent Oncomine TCR Beta short-read sequencing. TCRdb reanalysed the PCR reads using MiXCR and keeps one entry per CDR3 protein. The data show 7,000 or so distinct CDR3 sequences, around a third seen once. The specimen sequenced was CD4+ T cells from blood, cultured in vitro. The receptors here all came from a human donor in good health.

A few counts support this clonotype. This chain uses TRBV6-5 with TRBJ1-5; D is undetermined. V lost 0 bases to trimming and J lost 9 bases, with 12 bases between them. The CDR3 is made up of 14 amino acids. Germline-derived CDR1 and CDR2 are MNHEY and SVGAGI. The CDR3 protein is CASSYSEVSRPQHF. CDR3 DNA: TGTGCCAGCAGTTACTCGGAGGTCTCCCGGCCCCAGCATTTT.

The sample holds one count of this clonotype. This chain connects TRBV5-4 to TRBJ2-7; 10 nucleotides line up with TRBD2. CDR3 length equals 12 residues. Germline V gene sequence: CDR1 SGHNT, CDR2 YYREEE (reference sequence). V was clipped by 5 bases and J by 5 bases; unmatched bases: 1. This CDR3 is CASRGTSDEQYF. CDR3 sequence (DNA): TGTGCCAGCAGGGGGACTAGCGACGAGCAGTACTTC.

This clonotype was counted a few times. This chain joins TRBV20-1 and TRBJ1-6; a weak D match, TRBD1 (6 bases). The CDR3 spans 17 residues. V was trimmed by 0 bases and J by 7 bases, leaving 19 bases between them. Germline V lookup: CDR1 DFQATT, CDR2 SNEGSKA (reference sequence). CDR3 protein: CSARDIISGQINSPLHF. The CDR3 DNA reads as TGCAGTGCTAGAGATATCATAAGTGGACAGATCAATTCACCCCTCCACTTT.

Concerning this clonotype itself: Its ends do not fully match the called genes, so a read error is possible. The rearrangement uses TRBV11-2 and TRBJ2-3, with D perhaps matching TRBD1 or TRBD2 (5 bases each). The CDR3 extends over 15 amino acids. Germline CDR1 reads SGHAT; CDR2 reads FQNNGV. CDR3 bases: TGTGCCAGCAGCTTAGATTTCGGGGCCACAGATGCGCAGTATTTT. Translated: CASSLDFGATDAQYF.

The genes are TRBV20-1 and TRBJ2-7, with 8 bases aligning to TRBD1. V lost 6 bases, J lost 7 bases, and 11 bases stayed unmatched. The germline V gene encodes CDR1 DFQATT and CDR2 SNEGSKA (reference sequence). The length of the CDR3 is 13 residues. The CDR3 loop is CSAVPGQAVEQYF. The CDR3 coding sequence is TGCAGTGCCGTCCCGGGACAGGCGGTAGAGCAGTACTTC.

The chain uses TRBV7-2 and TRBJ2-5; TRBD2 matches at 10 bases. With V trimmed by 2 bases and J by 4 bases, 7 bases remained unmatched. Germline CDR1 is SGHTA and CDR2 is FQGNSA. The CDR3 extends over 16 amino acids. The CDR3 region is CASSLHGSGGLETQYF. In nucleotides, the CDR3 is TGTGCCAGCAGCTTACATGGTAGCGGGGGGTTAGAGACCCAGTACTTC.

The chain combines TRBV20-1 with TRBJ1-1, with D perhaps matching TRBD1 (5 bases). CDR3 size: 16 residues. The germline gives CDR1 DFQATT, CDR2 SNEGSKA (reference sequence). The ends were cut back, 7 bases at V and 5 bases at J, with 26 bases in the middle. This CDR3 is CSVPPYGQGQGTEAFF. In nucleotides, the CDR3 is TGCAGTGTGCCGCCCTACGGCCAGGGCCAAGGAACTGAAGCTTTCTTT.

A few counts support this clonotype. This sequence joins TRBV7-2 and TRBJ2-1; 11 positions match TRBD2. V shed 5 bases, J shed 10 bases, and the junction held 4 bases outside the gene matches. Germline V gene data show CDR1 as SGHTA and CDR2 as FQGNSA. The CDR3 runs 13 residues. The CDR3 DNA is TGTGCCAGCAGCCACCGGACTAGCGGGGAGCAGTTCTTC. Its translation is CASSHRTSGEQFF.

This chain connects TRBV18 to TRBJ2-2; 8 nucleotides align to TRBD1. This CDR3 region has 16 residues. Germline CDR1 is KGHSH and CDR2 is LQKENI. The junction had 8 bases not matched to a gene; V was cut back by 5 bases and J by 3 bases. The CDR3 DNA is TGTGCCAGCTCATCGCGGACAGGGCAGCACACCGGGGAGCTGTTTTTT. Its translation is CASSSRTGQHTGELFF. Combining the CDR3 with reference TRBV18 and TRBJ2-2 gives the whole variable domain NAGVMQNPRHLVRRRGQEARLRCSPMKGHSHVYWYRQLPEEGLKFMVYLQKENIIDESGMPKERFSAEFPKEGPSILRIQQVVRGDSAAYFCASSSRTGQHTGELFFGEGSRLTVL.

J is TRBJ2-5 and V is TRBV10-1; the D gene is possibly TRBD1 (6 bases). V lost 3 bases, J lost 5 bases, and 19 bases lay in between. CDR3 length: 16 amino acids. Germline V gene data show CDR1 as WNHNN and CDR2 as SYGVQD (reference sequence). The CDR3 DNA reads as TGCGCCAGCAGTGAATTCACTGCTGAACAGGGTGAGACCCAGTACTTC. Residues: CASSEFTAEQGETQYF.

This chain connects TRBV25-1 to TRBJ1-2, with TRBD1 as a possible D gene (6 bases). Between the trimmed V and J ends, which lost 6 bases and 4 bases, there was a span of 15 bases. CDR3 length: 14 amino acids. Germline lookup yields CDR1 MGHDK and CDR2 SYGVNS. In DNA form, the CDR3 reads TGTGCCAGCAGGGGGTTGGGGGCCACCTATGGCTACACCTTC. Encoded protein: CASRGLGATYGYTF.

The J gene is TRBJ2-1, the V gene TRBV2; D is undetermined. V lost 3 bases, J lost 9 bases, and 6 bases lay in between. The germline V gene encodes CDR1 SNHLY and CDR2 FYNNEI. The CDR3 runs to 11 residues. CDR3 nucleotides: TGTGCCAGCAGTGAGCGTGGTGAGCAGTTCTTC. It encodes CASSERGEQFF.

This clonotype occurred a few times. The chain combines TRBV20-1 with TRBJ2-1, with 8 bases that match TRBD2. From germline, CDR1 is DFQATT and CDR2 SNEGSKA (reference sequence). CDR3 length: 15 amino acids. The junction had 11 bases not matched to a gene; V was cut back by 0 bases and J by 10 bases. CDR3 residues: CSARDGRGARREQFF. For the CDR3, the DNA is TGCAGTGCTAGAGATGGGCGGGGGGCCCGCCGAGAGCAGTTCTTC.

This clonotype turned up a few times. The chain combines TRBV20-1 with TRBJ1-6; the D is unclear. Trimming left V 0 bases short and J 6 bases short, with 6 bases between. CDR3 size: 13 residues. In germline, CDR1 is DFQATT, CDR2 SNEGSKA (reference sequence). DNA of the CDR3: TGCAGTGCTAGAGACCGTTTTAATTCACCCCTCCACTTT. This encodes CSARDRFNSPLHF.

This chain links TRBV7-9 with TRBJ1-1; no clear D gene. The CDR3 contains 13 residues. Trimming removed 5 bases at V and 0 bases at J, with 7 bases between. Germline CDR1 SEHNR, CDR2 FQNEAQ (reference sequence). The CDR3: CASSLQMNTEAFF. The CDR3, as DNA: TGTGCCAGCAGCCTACAGATGAACACTGAAGCTTTCTTT.

This rearrangement joins TRBV7-2 to TRBJ1-2, with TRBD1 identical over 7 bases. Per germline, CDR1 SGHTA and CDR2 FQGNSA. The CDR3 covers 12 residues. V lost 3 bases to trimming and J lost 7 bases; unmatched junction nucleotides: 2. This CDR3 reads CASSLTGSGYTF. Here the CDR3 DNA reads TGTGCCAGCAGCTTGACAGGGAGTGGCTACACCTTC.

This clonotype was picked up a small number of times. This chain uses TRBV20-1 with TRBJ2-3, with D uncertain. The length of the CDR3 is 11 residues. Germline V gene data show CDR1 as DFQATT and CDR2 as SNEGSKA (reference sequence). V was clipped by 3 bases and J by 5 bases, with 6 bases between them. The CDR3 is CSASLVDTQYF. The CDR3 DNA is TGCAGTGCTAGTTTGGTAGATACGCAGTATTTT.

This chain joins TRBV12-3 or TRBV12-4 and TRBJ2-3; no clear D. This CDR3 is built from 13 residues. V was trimmed by 8 bases and J by 1 base, leaving 10 bases between them. The CDR3 here is CASVRPGTDTQYF. The CDR3 coding sequence is TGTGCCAGCGTCCGGCCAGGCACAGATACGCAGTATTTT.

This clonotype was seen more than once but under ten times. The chain couples TRBV15 to TRBJ2-3, with 7 positions matching TRBD1. V lost 3 bases to trimming and J lost 1 base; unmatched junction nucleotides: 7. Germline CDR1 is LNHNV and CDR2 is YYDKDF (reference sequence). The CDR3 length is 16 residues. In nucleotides, the CDR3 is TGTGCCACCAGCAGTGACAGGGCTATCGGCACAGATACGCAGTATTTT. It yields the protein CATSSDRAIGTDTQYF.

This clonotype was seen a few times. The gene calls are TRBV7-2 and TRBJ2-7, with D unresolved. Germline V gene sequence: CDR1 SGHTA, CDR2 FQGNSA. V lost 2 bases and J lost 3, with 8 bases in between. There are 13 residues in the CDR3. CDR3 bases: TGTGCCAGCAGCTTACAGACTGGCTACGAGCAGTACTTC. The encoded protein is CASSLQTGYEQYF.

The rearrangement joins TRBV20-1 to TRBJ1-5, with 7 bases aligning to TRBD1. The CDR3 spans 13 residues. Germline assignment: CDR1 DFQATT and CDR2 SNEGSKA (reference sequence). Trimming cost V 3 bases and J 4 bases; bases outside gene matches: 3. CDR3 nucleotide sequence: TGCAGTGCTAGTATGACAGGGAATCAGCCCCAGCATTTT. Its translation is CSASMTGNQPQHF.

This sequence joins TRBV6-1 and TRBJ1-5; either TRBD1 or TRBD2 may supply D (5 bases each). TRBJ2-3 explains the end of the DNA better; the J call may be wrong. This CDR3 comprises 13 residues. Per the germline V gene, CDR1 is MNHNS and CDR2 is SASEGT. CDR3 protein: CASRSEGSQPQYF. CDR3 DNA: TGTGCCAGCAGGTCCGAGGGGAGTCAGCCCCAGTATTTT.

This clonotype was detected only a few times. DNA of the CDR3: TGTGCCAGCAGTTACCCAACCATTGGGAGCACTGAAGCTTTCTTT. Protein product: CASSYPTIGSTEAFF. The chain is built from TRBV6-5 and TRBJ1-1; D gene unclear. Trimming left V 2 bases short and J 4 bases short, with 14 bases between. CDR1 MNHEY and CDR2 SVGAGI come from the germline V gene. This CDR3 is 15 amino acids long.

The chain joins TRBV2 to TRBJ2-2, with 9 bases matching TRBD2. Germline CDR1 SNHLY, CDR2 FYNNEI. With V trimmed by 4 bases and J by 7 bases, 4 bases remained unmatched. The CDR3 covers 14 residues. CDR3 sequence (DNA): TGTGCCAGCAGTGTGCGGGGGGGCGACGGGGAGCTGTTTTTT. Its translation is CASSVRGGDGELFF. The full variable domain, its missing parts supplied by reference TRBV2 and TRBJ2-2, is EPEVTQTPSHQVTQMGQEVILRCVPISNHLYFYWYRQILGQKVEFLVSFYNNEISEKSEIFDDQFSVERPDGSNFTLKIRSTKLEDSAMYFCASSVRGGDGELFFGEGSRLTVL.